One sample yielded the 6 T cell receptor beta chains listed below, sequenced in a study of T cell responses to AZD1222 COVID-19 vaccine. The method was immunoSEQ multiplex PCR; TCRdb's version includes in-frame clones alone and lacks a portion of them. The data show 95,000 to 110,000 clones, about nine tenths seen once. The input for sequencing was peripheral blood, taken 28 days after the second AZD1222 dose. The origin of the receptors is an adult who received the AZD1222 COVID-19 vaccine.

The chain recombines TRBV25-1 with TRBJ1-1, with unresolved D. The CDR3 contains 16 residues. Trimming took off 3 bases at V and 5 bases at J, with 19 bases between the two ends. The germline CDR1 and CDR2 sequences are MGHDK and SYGVNS. CDR3 sequence: CASSDTKTAERTEAFF. The CDR3 DNA reads TGTGCCAGCAGTGATACAAAGACGGCCGAGAGGACTGAAGCTTTCTTT.

This chain links TRBV25-1 with TRBJ1-2, with D tentatively TRBD1 (6 bases). The CDR3 spans 13 residues. Trimming shortened V by 8 bases and J by 3 bases, and 13 bases separated the two germline ends. Germline CDR1 MGHDK, CDR2 SYGVNS. CDR3 nucleotide sequence: TGTGCCAGCTCAGGGGAGGGGTACTATGGCTACACCTTC. Translated, it gives CASSGEGYYGYTF.

The chain couples TRBV7-2 to TRBJ1-5; 7 nucleotides align to TRBD1. V was pared by 5 bases and J by 7 bases, with 11 bases of the junction left unmatched. The germline gives CDR1 SGHTA, CDR2 FQGNSA. The CDR3 is 15 residues long. The CDR3: CASSLGDSLEQPQHF. The CDR3 nucleotides read TGTGCCAGCAGCCTGGGGGACAGCCTGGAGCAGCCCCAGCATTTT.

The gene calls are TRBV7-2 and TRBJ2-7, with TRBD2 matching over 9 bases. V lost 5 bases and J lost 0; bases outside the gene matches: 5. CDR3 length: 15 residues. Germline V gene data show CDR1 as SGHTA and CDR2 as FQGNSA. CDR3 amino acids: CASSLRSGSSYEQYF. The CDR3 nucleotides are TGTGCCAGCAGCCTCCGTAGCGGGAGCTCCTACGAGCAGTACTTC.

The chain links TRBV6-1 to TRBJ1-3; D not certain. V lost 3 bases to trimming and J lost 3 bases, with 12 bases between them. Germline V gene data show CDR1 as MNHNS and CDR2 as SASEGT. The CDR3 covers 15 residues. Here the CDR3 DNA reads TGTGCCAGCAGTGACAGTCATCTTCTTGGAAACACCATATATTTT. Its protein product is CASSDSHLLGNTIYF.

The sample holds one count of this clone. The chain employs TRBV7-2 and TRBJ2-7; D ambiguous. The CDR3 covers 13 residues. Trimming shortened V by 0 bases and J by 1 base, and 4 bases separated the two germline ends. The germline gives CDR1 SGHTA, CDR2 FQGNSA. The CDR3 region is CASSLATSYEQYF. CDR3 DNA sequence: TGTGCCAGCAGCTTAGCCACTTCCTACGAGCAGTACTTC.